The 27 T cell receptor beta chains below all came from one sample that was sequenced in a study of blood T cell repertoires in COVID-19 (dated by TCRdb to about 2020). Library generation was performed with the immunoSEQ multiplex PCR assay. TCRdb took this table from immuneACCESS and kept in-frame rearrangements with V and J called. Such tables lack part of the clones; where checked against another copy, unresolved V genes explain under half of the gap, and the rest is unexplained. This sample is represented by fewer than 400,000 clones; 80% to 90% of them were singletons. The ten largest clones represent approximately 9.3% of the sample. Input material: PBMCs or T cells enriched from blood (not recorded which). The source is a woman aged 50 to 60 who had recovered from COVID-19.

J is TRBJ1-6 and V is TRBV2; D remains unclear. This CDR3 spans 13 amino acids. Trimming took off 6 bases at V and 10 bases at J, with 13 bases between the two ends. Germline assignment: CDR1 SNHLY and CDR2 FYNNEI. CDR3 sequence reads: CASRREAASPLHF. The CDR3 DNA sequence: TGTGCCAGCAGAAGGGAGGCAGCCTCACCCCTCCACTTT.

The chain carries TRBV4-2 and TRBJ2-7, with D maybe TRBD1 (5 bases). This CDR3 region has 12 residues. CDR1 and CDR2 (germline): LGHNA, YNFKEQ. Trimming took 5 bases from V and 7 from J, leaving 12 bases between them. In nucleotides, the CDR3 is TGTGCCAGCAGCTACCAGGGTTTGGAGCAGTACTTC. Protein: CASSYQGLEQYF.

A single count supports this clone. The V gene is TRBV4-2, the J gene TRBJ1-2; no definite D call. Germline assignment: CDR1 LGHNA and CDR2 YNFKEQ. The germline V and J ends were trimmed by 2 bases and 3 bases, with 19 bases remaining between them. This CDR3 has 17 amino acids. The CDR3 is CASSQSDTGSTYYGYTF. The CDR3 region has the DNA TGTGCCAGCAGCCAAAGTGACACCGGTTCAACGTACTATGGCTACACCTTC.

This rearrangement joins TRBV3-1 (or the pseudogene TRBV3-2) to TRBJ2-7; TRBD2 is a possible D gene (5 bases). CDR1 is LGHDT, CDR2 YNNKEL, per germline (reference sequence). The germline V and J ends were trimmed by 5 bases and 9 bases, with 14 bases remaining between them. The CDR3 loop spans 12 amino acids. CDR3 DNA sequence: TGTGCCAGCAGCGACGTGGACTTCCGGCAGTACTTC. Residues: CASSDVDFRQYF.

The genes are TRBV4-1 and TRBJ2-5; 7 bases agree with TRBD1. Looked up from germline, CDR1 is MGHRA and CDR2 is YSYEKL. CDR3 size: 16 residues. Trimming at V came to 1 base and at J to 5 bases, leaving 10 bases not matched to a gene. This CDR3 is CASSQGGTALGETQYF. DNA of the CDR3: TGCGCCAGCAGCCAAGGAGGGACAGCCTTAGGGGAGACCCAGTACTTC.

This clone was counted a single time. In DNA, the CDR3 is TGTGCCAGCAGGGGGCCCCCCAATGAGCAGTTCTTC. It specifies CASRGPPNEQFF. The chain uses TRBV2 and TRBJ2-1; D is perhaps TRBD1 (5 bases). Trimming cost V 6 bases and J 6 bases, with 9 bases left between them. The V gene's germline CDR1 is SNHLY and CDR2 FYNNEI. The CDR3 spans 12 residues.

This sequence joins TRBV14 and TRBJ2-1; 7 bases match TRBD2. With 3 bases clipped from V and 3 bases from J, the junction kept 5 bases outside the gene matches. CDR1 is SGHDN and CDR2 is FVKESK in the germline V gene. The CDR3 has 15 residues. CDR3 DNA: TGTGCCAGCAGCCAGGCCGGGGGGATCTACAATGAGCAGTTCTTC. It is translated as CASSQAGGIYNEQFF.

The V call is TRBV5-4, the J call TRBJ2-7; 11 bases map to TRBD2. Per the germline V gene, CDR1 is SGHNT and CDR2 is YYREEE (reference sequence). The CDR3 runs 15 residues. Trimming at V came to 3 bases and at J to 5 bases, leaving 7 bases not matched to a gene. The chain's CDR3 is CASSSTSLAGDEQYF. CDR3 sequence (DNA): TGTGCCAGCAGCTCCACGTCACTAGCGGGGGACGAGCAGTACTTC. The full variable domain, with the rest looked up from reference TRBV5-4 and TRBJ2-7, is ETGVTQSPTHLIKTRGQQVTLRCSSQSGHNTVSWYQQALGQGPQFIFQYYREEENGRGNFPPRFSGLQFPNYSSELNVNALELDDSALYLCASSSTSLAGDEQYFGPGTRLTVT.

The CDR3 nucleotides read TGTGCCAGCATAGACAGACATCACGCGAACACCGGGGAGCTGTTTTTT. Translation: CASIDRHHANTGELFF. J is TRBJ2-2 and V is TRBV2, with D perhaps matching TRBD1 (5 bases). V was pared by 7 bases and J by 0 bases, with 15 bases between. Germline values: CDR1 SNHLY, CDR2 FYNNEI. The length of the CDR3 is 16 residues.

The chain combines TRBV4-3 with TRBJ1-2; tentatively, D is TRBD1 (6 bases). Trimming took off 0 bases at V and 3 bases at J, with 8 bases between the two ends. The V gene's germline CDR1 is LGHNA and CDR2 YSLEER. The CDR3 has 14 residues. In nucleotides, the CDR3 is TGCGCCAGCAGCCAAGACAGGGGTTACTATGGCTACACCTTC. Its protein product is CASSQDRGYYGYTF.

The chain recombines TRBV10-3 with TRBJ1-1; D gene ambiguous. CDR1 ENHRY and CDR2 SYGVKD come from the germline V gene. The CDR3 spans 13 residues. Trimming stripped 8 bases from V and 4 bases from J, with 14 bases between. The CDR3 region is CAIGVLPGTEAFF. The CDR3 bases are TGTGCCATCGGAGTACTCCCTGGCACTGAAGCTTTCTTT.

The V call is TRBV6-5, the J call TRBJ2-1; 7 nucleotides align to TRBD2. V shed 0 bases, J shed 8 bases, and the junction held 4 bases outside the gene matches. The length of the CDR3 is 14 residues. Germline V lookup: CDR1 MNHEY, CDR2 SVGAGI. The CDR3 is CASSYSWGGDEQFF. In nucleotides, the CDR3 is TGTGCCAGCAGTTACTCGTGGGGGGGGGATGAGCAGTTCTTC.

V gene TRBV25-1 combines with J gene TRBJ2-3; no clear D gene. V lost 2 bases to trimming and J lost 1 base, with 13 bases between them. The germline V gene encodes CDR1 MGHDK and CDR2 SYGVNS. The CDR3 length is 16 residues. For the CDR3, the DNA is TGTGCCAGCAGTGAAGGAGAAGGTTTCGGCACAGATACGCAGTATTTT. This codes for CASSEGEGFGTDTQYF.

The V gene is TRBV6-5, the J gene TRBJ1-2; D is uncertain. The CDR3 is 14 amino acids. Germline V gives CDR1 MNHEY, CDR2 SVGAGI. Trimming left V 0 bases short and J 3 bases short, with 8 bases between. This CDR3 is CASSYSSGHYGYTF. The CDR3 DNA reads as TGTGCCAGCAGTTACTCATCAGGTCACTATGGCTACACCTTC.

Concerning this clone: Other DNA sequences in this sample translate to the same CDR3. V gene TRBV7-9 combines with J gene TRBJ1-2, with D possibly matching TRBD1 (6 bases). CDR1 is SEHNR and CDR2 is FQNEAQ in the germline V gene (reference sequence). The CDR3 spans 11 residues. Between the trimmed V and J ends, which lost 6 bases and 7 bases, there was a span of 9 bases. The CDR3 DNA follows: TGTGCCAGCAGTCAAGGGGGTGGCTACACCTTC. Amino acid sequence: CASSQGGGYTF.

The chain uses TRBV24-1 and TRBJ1-2, with TRBD1 matching 7 bases. The V and J ends lost 5 bases and 2 bases, in that order; junction bases with no gene match: 13. The length of the CDR3 is 17 residues. CDR1 is KGHDR, CDR2 SFDVKD, per germline. CDR3 protein: CATSAAEGTDRNYGYTF. The CDR3 DNA reads TGTGCCACCAGTGCCGCAGAGGGGACAGATCGAAACTATGGCTACACCTTC.

The V gene is TRBV2, the J gene TRBJ2-7; 11 nucleotides align to TRBD1. V lost 11 bases to trimming and J lost 1 base; unmatched junction nucleotides: 4. This CDR3 has 13 amino acids. Per germline, CDR1 SNHLY and CDR2 FYNNEI. The chain's CDR3 is CAGGTGGSYEQYF. In nucleotides, the CDR3 is TGTGCCGGGGGGACAGGGGGTTCCTACGAGCAGTACTTC.

J is TRBJ1-4 and V is TRBV4-1; 8 bases fit TRBD1. The germline V gene encodes CDR1 MGHRA and CDR2 YSYEKL. The CDR3 runs 17 residues. J was trimmed by 8 bases and V by 8 bases; bases with no gene match: 19. The CDR3 DNA is TGCGCCAGCTATCCAGGGGGCGGGCGCCGGGTCGGAGAAAAACTGTTTTTT. Translated: CASYPGGGRRVGEKLFF.

The chain employs TRBV4-2 and TRBJ2-2; tentatively, D is TRBD2 (5 bases). Germline V gene sequence: CDR1 LGHNA, CDR2 YNFKEQ. Trimming took off 0 bases at V and 3 bases at J, with 17 bases between the two ends. The CDR3 sequence is 18 residues long. CDR3 DNA: TGTGCCAGCAGCCAAGATCGACGAGGCGGGTCATACACCGGGGAGCTGTTTTTT. Its translation: CASSQDRRGGSYTGELFF.

A note on this clone: This same CDR3 is encoded by further DNA sequences in the sample. The rearrangement uses TRBV7-2 and TRBJ1-4; no clear D gene. This CDR3 has 15 amino acids. The V gene's germline CDR1 is SGHTA and CDR2 FQGNSA. Trimming cost V 5 bases and J 0 bases, with 10 bases left between them. In DNA, the CDR3 is TGTGCCAGCAGCCCTGGGCAGGCAACTAATGAAAAACTGTTTTTT. It translates to CASSPGQATNEKLFF. The whole variable domain, remainder taken from reference TRBV7-2 and TRBJ1-4, is GAGVSQSPSNKVTEKGKDVELRCDPISGHTALYWYRQSLGQGLEFLIYFQGNSAPDKSGLPSDRFSAERTGGSVSTLTIQRTQQEDSAVYLCASSPGQATNEKLFFGSGTQLSVL.

This chain joins TRBV4-3 and TRBJ2-2, with D possibly called TRBD1 or TRBD2 (5 bases each). The length of the CDR3 is 17 residues. Germline lookup yields CDR1 LGHNA and CDR2 YSLEER. V lost 4 bases and J 4 bases, leaving 19 bases between the germline ends. CDR3 residues: CASSPEGPITSTGELFF. CDR3 sequence (DNA): TGCGCCAGCAGCCCAGAGGGGCCGATCACGAGCACCGGGGAGCTGTTTTTT.

V is TRBV3-1 (or the pseudogene TRBV3-2) and J is TRBJ1-2; maybe TRBD1 (6 bases). The CDR3 loop spans 17 amino acids. The germline V and J ends were trimmed by 3 bases and 5 bases, with 22 bases remaining between them. Germline V gene data show CDR1 as LGHDT and CDR2 as YNNKEL (reference sequence). CDR3 loop: CASSHWGPGRAKYGYTF. The CDR3 DNA follows: TGTGCCAGCAGCCATTGGGGGCCGGGGCGGGCGAAGTATGGCTACACCTTC.

The chain recombines TRBV6-5 with TRBJ2-7; 11 nucleotides agree with TRBD2. V was clipped by 6 bases and J by 1 base; unmatched bases: 5. There are 15 residues in the CDR3. The V gene's germline CDR1 is MNHEY and CDR2 SVGAGI. This CDR3 is CASSLAGGVSYEQYF. The CDR3 DNA is TGTGCCAGCAGCCTAGCGGGGGGAGTGTCCTACGAGCAGTACTTC.

This chain links TRBV19 with TRBJ1-2; D might be TRBD1 (5 bases). With 4 bases removed from V and 4 bases from J, the gap between germline ends came to 7 bases. The CDR3 spans 12 residues. Per germline, CDR1 LNHDA and CDR2 SQIVND (reference sequence). CDR3 residues: CASSSQGYGYTF. In nucleotides, the CDR3 is TGTGCCAGTAGTAGTCAGGGCTATGGCTACACCTTC.

The chain recombines TRBV10-3 with TRBJ2-5; 9 bases are a match to TRBD2. V lost 8 bases, J lost 5 bases, and 9 bases stayed unmatched. CDR1 is ENHRY and CDR2 is SYGVKD in the germline V gene. The CDR3 loop spans 14 amino acids. In DNA, the CDR3 is TGTGCCATCGGGGGCGGGGGGGCGACGGAGACCCAGTACTTC. This codes for CAIGGGGATETQYF.

This chain connects TRBV27 to TRBJ1-5; tentatively, D is TRBD1 (5 bases). CDR3 length: 14 amino acids. Germline V gene sequence: CDR1 MNHEY, CDR2 SMNVEV (reference sequence). V lost 7 bases, J lost 4 bases, and 14 bases lay in between. The CDR3 bases are TGTGCCAGCAACACAGACAGTGATAATCAGCCCCAGCATTTT. Translated: CASNTDSDNQPQHF.

The chain couples TRBV5-4 to TRBJ2-2; 9 positions match TRBD1. This CDR3 comprises 16 residues. The germline V gene encodes CDR1 SGHNT and CDR2 YYREEE (reference sequence). V shed 5 bases and J 4 bases; nucleotides not matched to a gene: 9. CDR3: CASRQTGGGLTGELFF. The CDR3, as DNA: TGTGCCAGCAGACAGACAGGGGGTGGGCTCACCGGGGAGCTGTTTTTT.